The 11 T cell receptor beta chains listed next were all sequenced from one sample in a study of T cells after yellow fever vaccination (dated by TCRdb to the late 2010s). Per the publication, the treatment or condition label means: live attenuated yellow fever vaccine strain. Receptor libraries were prepared by 5' RACE. Instrument used: Illumina HiSeq 2500. The public sequencing data were trimmed at Q25 with fastp and processed into clonotypes with MiXCR by TCRdb, which kept only in-frame beta chains. Each record represents a unique CDR3 protein, reported with the most common genes and DNA among its rows. The sample yields a few hundred thousand distinct CDR3 sequences; roughly a sixth were counted once. The ten largest clonotypes hold roughly 17% of the sample. The material sequenced was PBMCs, taken about 5 days after the first yellow fever vaccination. These receptors originate from a man between 18 and 29 years old who received the YFV17D yellow fever vaccine.

This clonotype was found once. V gene TRBV5-1 combines with J gene TRBJ2-5, with 10 bases lining up with TRBD2. V lost 2 bases and J lost 4; bases outside the gene matches: 8. CDR3 length: 16 amino acids. From germline, CDR1 is SGHRS and CDR2 YFSETQ. The CDR3 reads CASSLIAGGRIETQYF. The CDR3 nucleotides are TGCGCCAGCAGCTTAATAGCGGGGGGAAGAATAGAGACCCAGTACTTC.

This clonotype was seen only a few times. One end of the junction fails to match germline, which may point to a read error. The chain combines TRBV4-3 with TRBJ1-1; D is undetermined. Per germline, CDR1 LGHNA and CDR2 YSLEER. The CDR3 runs to 17 residues. CDR3: CASRQEGRGRLNTEAFF. Written as DNA, the CDR3 is TGCGCCAGCAGGCAAGAAGGCCGAGGACGCTTGAACACTGAAGCTTTCTTT.

This clonotype has only a few counts. The gene calls are TRBV29-1 and TRBJ2-3, with a possible D match to TRBD2 (5 bases). CDR3 length: 14 residues. Germline-derived CDR1 and CDR2 are SQVTM and ANQGSEA. V was cut by 3 bases and J by 4 bases, with 14 bases left in between. CDR3: CSVDGVEGSDTQYF. CDR3 coding DNA: TGCAGCGTTGATGGGGTAGAGGGCTCAGATACGCAGTATTTT.

This clonotype was seen a few times. V usage is TRBV6-1 and J usage is TRBJ1-1, with a possible D match to TRBD1 (5 bases). Per the germline V gene, CDR1 is MNHNS and CDR2 is SASEGT. Trimming removed 6 bases from V and 3 bases from J, with 14 bases in between. This CDR3 has 14 residues. CDR3 nucleotides: TGTGCCAGCAGCCTCGAAGCAGGGTACACTGAAGCTTTCTTT. This codes for CASSLEAGYTEAFF.

The chain has TRBV5-1 and TRBJ2-7; the D gene is possibly TRBD1 (5 bases). Per germline, CDR1 SGHRS and CDR2 YFSETQ. CDR3 size: 18 residues. Trimming removed 0 bases at V and 1 base at J, with 20 bases between. The DNA for the CDR3 is TGCGCCAGCAGCTTGGTCCCCCTAACAGGCAGGGTTTCCTACGAGCAGTACTTC. Amino acids: CASSLVPLTGRVSYEQYF.

The chain combines TRBV5-6 with TRBJ2-7; no definite D call. Germline V CDR1 and CDR2: SGHDT, YYEEEE. Trimming left V 1 base short and J 6 bases short, with 8 bases between. The CDR3 sequence is 12 residues long. The CDR3 nucleotides read TGTGCCAGCAGCTTGAGGTGGGGCGAGCAGTACTTC. It codes for CASSLRWGEQYF.

V gene TRBV19 combines with J gene TRBJ2-6, with no clear D. The CDR3 has 13 residues. Germline lookup yields CDR1 LNHDA and CDR2 SQIVND (reference sequence). V lost 9 bases and J lost 0, with 6 bases in between. The CDR3 DNA is TGTGCCAGCGCGAGCTCTGGGGCCAACGTCCTGACTTTC. This gives the protein CASASSGANVLTF.

Ten or more counts support this clonotype. The V and J genes are TRBV4-3 and TRBJ2-5, with 9 bases aligning to TRBD1. Germline-derived CDR1 and CDR2 are LGHNA and YSLEER. Trimming took 3 bases from V and 5 from J; bases not matched to a gene: 10. The CDR3 runs 16 residues. The CDR3, as DNA: TGCGCCAGCAGCCAGGGGTCGACAGGGGGAGGCGAGACCCAGTACTTC. Translating gives CASSQGSTGGGETQYF.

J is TRBJ2-6 and V is TRBV19, with D perhaps TRBD1 or TRBD2 (5 bases each). The germline V gene has CDR1 LNHDA and CDR2 SQIVND (reference sequence). V was pared by 5 bases and J by 0 bases, with 17 bases between. The CDR3 covers 18 residues. CDR3 amino acids: CASSLSGTFSSGANVLTF. The CDR3 DNA reads as TGTGCCAGTAGTCTTTCCGGGACGTTTAGCTCTGGGGCCAACGTCCTGACTTTC.

In its sample, this clonotype was seen many times. The CDR3 region is CASSLVTRGATNEQFF. The CDR3 DNA is TGTGCCAGCAGCTTGGTAACTCGTGGGGCAACCAATGAGCAGTTCTTC. V gene TRBV5-6 combines with J gene TRBJ2-1, with D maybe TRBD1 (5 bases). Germline V CDR1 and CDR2: SGHDT, YYEEEE. V lost 0 bases to trimming and J lost 6 bases, with 16 bases between them. This CDR3 contains 16 residues.

The chain is built from TRBV6-5 and TRBJ2-7; 7 bases fit TRBD1. The CDR3 totals 14 residues. The junction had 2 bases not matched to a gene; V was cut back by 1 base and J by 2 bases. Germline-derived CDR1 and CDR2 are MNHEY and SVGAGI. This CDR3 is CASSYFDRAYEQYF. The CDR3 DNA sequence: TGTGCCAGCAGTTACTTCGACAGGGCCTACGAGCAGTACTTC.